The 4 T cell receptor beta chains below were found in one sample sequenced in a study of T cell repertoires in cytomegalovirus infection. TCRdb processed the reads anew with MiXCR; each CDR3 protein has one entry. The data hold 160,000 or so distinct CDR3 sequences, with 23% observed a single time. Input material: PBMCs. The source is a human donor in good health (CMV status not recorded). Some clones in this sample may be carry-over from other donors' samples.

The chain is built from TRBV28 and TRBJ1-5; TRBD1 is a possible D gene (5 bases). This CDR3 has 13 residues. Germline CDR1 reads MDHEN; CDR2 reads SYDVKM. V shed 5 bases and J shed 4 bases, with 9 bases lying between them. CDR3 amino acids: CASSRQPNQPQHF. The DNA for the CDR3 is TGTGCCAGCAGTCGACAGCCGAATCAGCCCCAGCATTTT.

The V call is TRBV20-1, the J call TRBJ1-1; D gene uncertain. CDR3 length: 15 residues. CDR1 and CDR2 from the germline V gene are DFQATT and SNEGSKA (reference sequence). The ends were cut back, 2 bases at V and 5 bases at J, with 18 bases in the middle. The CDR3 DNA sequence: TGCAGTGCTAGAATCCCGGGCCCCCCGGAGACTGAAGCTTTCTTT. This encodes CSARIPGPPETEAFF.

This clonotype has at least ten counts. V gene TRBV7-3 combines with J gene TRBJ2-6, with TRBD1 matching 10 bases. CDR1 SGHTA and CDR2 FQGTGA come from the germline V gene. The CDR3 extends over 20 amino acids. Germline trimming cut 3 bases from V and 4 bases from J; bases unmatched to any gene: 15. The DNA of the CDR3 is TGTGCCAGCAGCTTTACACCCGGGACAGGGGTATCGGAGGGGGCCAACGTCCTGACTTTC. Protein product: CASSFTPGTGVSEGANVLTF. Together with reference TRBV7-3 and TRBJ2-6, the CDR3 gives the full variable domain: GAGVSQTPSNKVTEKGKYVELRCDPISGHTALYWYRQSLGQGPEFLIYFQGTGAADDSGLPNDRFFAVRPEGSVSTLKIQRTERGDSAVYLCASSFTPGTGVSEGANVLTFGAGSRLTVL.

CDR3 sequence: CATSDAGPEETQYF. The CDR3 coding sequence is TGTGCCACCAGTGATGCGGGTCCCGAAGAGACCCAGTACTTC. The gene calls are TRBV24-1 and TRBJ2-5, with a weak D call TRBD2 (5 bases). This CDR3 contains 14 residues. V lost 3 bases and J lost 3, with 10 bases in between. The germline CDR1 and CDR2 sequences are KGHDR and SFDVKD.